This TCR beta chain was found in a study of CD8 T cells in ankylosing spondylitis. V shed 4 bases, J shed 7 bases, and the junction held 9 bases outside the gene matches. The CDR3 spans 14 residues. From germline, CDR1 is SGHDT and CDR2 YYEEEE. Study-level findings and limits: Ankylosing spondylitis blood appeared to carry a characteristic TCR beta motif of roughly eight highly homologous variants. Disease-linked clones were reportedly significantly enriched in matched ankylosing spondylitis synovial fluid.

TCRdb redid the calling of the 5' RACE reads with MiXCR, one entry per CDR3 protein. The top ten clones hold roughly 3.3% of a sample with around 490,000 distinct CDR3 sequences, about 5.7% of them seen once. Worth noting for this clonotype: Its antigen is not identified. A much larger clone differs from this one at a single base, so this may be a read error.

The receptor was isolated from a male donor with ankylosing spondylitis. Sequencing was performed on blood, either unsorted or a sorted T cell fraction (not recorded which). The J gene is TRBJ1-2, the V gene TRBV5-6, with TRBD1 matching over 8 bases. This CDR3 is CASSTMDRDCGYTF. The DNA for the CDR3 is TGTGCCAGCAGCACCATGGACAGGGACTGTGGCTACACCTTC.